Below are 14 T cell receptor beta chains sequenced from a single sample in a study of blood T cell repertoires in COVID-19. Measured with immunoSEQ multiplex PCR; TCRdb has only the in-frame clones, and not every one. The table lists about 34,000 clones, more than 85% of them singletons. Sequenced material: peripheral blood. The receptors were sampled from a woman aged 80 or older with acute or convalescent COVID-19.

This clone was counted once. The V and J genes are TRBV5-4 and TRBJ2-2; weak D call: TRBD1 (5 bases). The CDR3 length is 15 residues. Germline CDR1 and CDR2: SGHNT and YYREEE (reference sequence). V was pared by 1 base and J by 2 bases, with 9 bases between. The CDR3 sequence: CASSLKQVNTGELFF. The CDR3 nucleotides read TGTGCCAGCAGCTTGAAACAGGTTAACACCGGGGAGCTGTTTTTT.

CDR3 region: CASSPLQGGAAGEQYF. In nucleotides, the CDR3 is TGTGCCAGCTCACCCCTCCAAGGGGGCGCGGCCGGCGAGCAGTACTTC. The rearrangement uses TRBV18 and TRBJ2-7, with 7 bases identical to TRBD1. V gave up 3 bases and J gave up 6 bases; unmatched junction bases: 14. This CDR3 is 16 amino acids long. CDR1 is KGHSH and CDR2 is LQKENI in the germline V gene.

The chain uses TRBV7-2 and TRBJ1-5, with TRBD1 matching 8 bases. Germline-derived CDR1 and CDR2 are SGHTA and FQGNSA. There are 14 residues in the CDR3. The junction had 6 bases not matched to a gene; V was cut back by 5 bases and J by 6 bases. CDR3 region: CASSPGGAGQPQHF. As DNA, the CDR3 is TGTGCCAGCAGCCCAGGGGGCGCGGGTCAGCCCCAGCATTTT. The variable domain in full, with the rest retrieved from reference TRBV7-2 and TRBJ1-5, is GAGVSQSPSNKVTEKGKDVELRCDPISGHTALYWYRQSLGQGLEFLIYFQGNSAPDKSGLPSDRFSAERTGGSVSTLTIQRTQQEDSAVYLCASSPGGAGQPQHFGDGTRLSIL.

This chain connects TRBV3-1 (or the pseudogene TRBV3-2) to TRBJ2-7; 7 bases agree with TRBD1. V was pared by 6 bases and J by 4 bases, with 12 bases of the junction left unmatched. Per germline, CDR1 LGHDT and CDR2 YNNKEL (reference sequence). The length of the CDR3 is 15 residues. In DNA, the CDR3 is TGTGCCAGCAGTCAGAGAGGGGGCAGGGCTTACGAGCAGTACTTC. It is translated as CASSQRGGRAYEQYF.

Only one count was recorded for this clone. J is TRBJ2-7 and V is TRBV19; 10 bases are shared with TRBD1. From germline, CDR1 is LNHDA and CDR2 SQIVND (reference sequence). The CDR3 is 15 amino acids. V lost 6 bases and J lost 0; bases outside the gene matches: 5. The CDR3 is CASSRTGGSSYEQYF. The DNA of the CDR3 is TGTGCCAGTAGCAGGACAGGGGGTAGCTCCTACGAGCAGTACTTC.

This clone was seen once. The V call is TRBV9, the J call TRBJ2-5, with TRBD2 matching over 7 bases. The germline V gene encodes CDR1 SGDLS and CDR2 YYNGEE. The trim removed 3 bases at V and 2 bases at J, leaving 10 bases unmatched. This CDR3 is 16 amino acids long. CDR3 nucleotides: TGTGCCAGCAGCGACCCCCCGGGGGGAAGGCAAGAGACCCAGTACTTC. This codes for CASSDPPGGRQETQYF.

The V call is TRBV18, the J call TRBJ1-1, with 7 nucleotides matching TRBD1. This CDR3 is built from 15 residues. V lost 4 bases, J lost 4 bases, and 9 bases stayed unmatched. The germline V gene has CDR1 KGHSH and CDR2 LQKENI. Here the CDR3 DNA reads TGTGCCAGCTCACAGACTCGACAGGGTAGCACTGAAGCTTTCTTT. The encoded protein is CASSQTRQGSTEAFF. Combining the CDR3 with reference TRBV18 and TRBJ1-1 gives the whole variable domain NAGVMQNPRHLVRRRGQEARLRCSPMKGHSHVYWYRQLPEEGLKFMVYLQKENIIDESGMPKERFSAEFPKEGPSILRIQQVVRGDSAAYFCASSQTRQGSTEAFFGQGTRLTVV.

This chain joins TRBV7-3 and TRBJ2-3; 10 bases map to TRBD1. The germline CDR1 and CDR2 sequences are SGHTA and FQGTGA. With 5 bases clipped from V and 6 bases from J, the junction kept 2 bases outside the gene matches. The CDR3 contains 13 residues. The CDR3 DNA follows: TGTGCCAGCAGCCGACAGGGGGCTGATACGCAGTATTTT. Translation gives CASSRQGADTQYF. The complete variable domain, with remaining parts taken from reference TRBV7-3 and TRBJ2-3, reads GAGVSQTPSNKVTEKGKYVELRCDPISGHTALYWYRQSLGQGPEFLIYFQGTGAADDSGLPNDRFFAVRPEGSVSTLKIQRTERGDSAVYLCASSRQGADTQYFGPGTRLTVL.

The rearrangement links TRBV5-6 to TRBJ1-2, with D hard to call. Germline V CDR1 and CDR2: SGHDT, YYEEEE. CDR3 length: 11 residues. V was shortened by 1 base and J by 7 bases, with 5 bases between the two germline ends. CDR3 protein: CASSLYSGYTF. CDR3 DNA: TGTGCCAGCAGCTTGTATTCTGGCTACACCTTC.

The chain combines TRBV30 with TRBJ1-5, with 7 bases identical to TRBD1. There are 14 residues in the CDR3. V lost 0 bases, J lost 4 bases, and 3 bases stayed unmatched. CDR1 and CDR2 (germline): GTSNPN, SVGIG (reference sequence). The CDR3, as DNA: TGTGCCTGGAGTGTCCTGACAGGGAATCAGCCCCAGCATTTT. It translates to CAWSVLTGNQPQHF.

In this sample, this clone is medium-sized. The V and J genes are TRBV30 and TRBJ1-1, with D possibly TRBD1 on 6 matching bases. Germline CDR1 reads GTSNPN; CDR2 reads SVGIG (reference sequence). Trimming shortened V by 5 bases and J by 10 bases, and 17 bases separated the two germline ends. This CDR3 spans 12 amino acids. CDR3 nucleotide sequence: TGTGCCTGGGCCACAGGGTCGGCGTTAGCTTTCTTT. Its translation: CAWATGSALAFF.

The chain carries TRBV19 and TRBJ2-1; D gene ambiguous. CDR3 length equals 15 residues. Germline V lookup: CDR1 LNHDA, CDR2 SQIVND (reference sequence). V was clipped by 6 bases and J by 5 bases, with 17 bases between them. Here the CDR3 DNA reads TGTGCCAGTAGAATGGAAGGCTTGGGCCACAATGAGCAGTTCTTC. Residues: CASRMEGLGHNEQFF.

The V and J genes are TRBV7-3 and TRBJ2-2; weak D call: TRBD1 (6 bases). From germline, CDR1 is SGHTA and CDR2 FQGTGA. The CDR3 sequence is 17 residues long. Trimming pared 1 base from V and 6 bases from J, leaving 18 bases between. This CDR3 reads CASSLNRAGVSPGELFF. In DNA, the CDR3 is TGTGCCAGCAGCTTAAACAGGGCCGGTGTCAGTCCCGGGGAGCTGTTTTTT.

V gene TRBV7-2 combines with J gene TRBJ2-1; no clear D. The CDR3 has 16 residues. Per the germline V gene, CDR1 is SGHTA and CDR2 is FQGNSA. V lost 0 bases and J lost 8, with 17 bases in between. The CDR3 DNA sequence: TGTGCCAGCAGCTTAGCGCAACTGCACGGGTTGCATGAGCAGTTCTTC. Residues: CASSLAQLHGLHEQFF.